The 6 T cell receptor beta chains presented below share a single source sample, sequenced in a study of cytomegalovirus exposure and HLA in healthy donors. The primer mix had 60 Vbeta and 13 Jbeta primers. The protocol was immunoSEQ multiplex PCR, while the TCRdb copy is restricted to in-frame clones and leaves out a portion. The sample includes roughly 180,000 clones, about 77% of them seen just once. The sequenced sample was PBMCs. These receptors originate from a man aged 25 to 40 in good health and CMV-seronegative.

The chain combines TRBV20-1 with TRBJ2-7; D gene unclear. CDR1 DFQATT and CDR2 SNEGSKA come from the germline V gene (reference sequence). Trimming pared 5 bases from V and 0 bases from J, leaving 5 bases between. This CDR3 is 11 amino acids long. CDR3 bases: TGCAGTGCTTACAACTCCTACGAGCAGTACTTC. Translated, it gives CSAYNSYEQYF.

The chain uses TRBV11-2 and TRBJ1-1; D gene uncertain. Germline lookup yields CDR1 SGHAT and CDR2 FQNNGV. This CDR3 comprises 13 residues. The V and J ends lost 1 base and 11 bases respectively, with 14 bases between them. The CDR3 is CASSLALAVGAFF. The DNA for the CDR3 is TGTGCCAGCAGCTTAGCTCTAGCAGTAGGGGCTTTCTTT.

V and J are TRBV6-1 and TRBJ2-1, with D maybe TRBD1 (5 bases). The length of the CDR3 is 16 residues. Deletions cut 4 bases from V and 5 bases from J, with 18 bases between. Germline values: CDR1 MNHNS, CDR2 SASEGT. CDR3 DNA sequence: TGTGCCAGCAGTGCCTCAAGGGGCCTTTCTGACAATGAGCAGTTCTTC. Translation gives CASSASRGLSDNEQFF.

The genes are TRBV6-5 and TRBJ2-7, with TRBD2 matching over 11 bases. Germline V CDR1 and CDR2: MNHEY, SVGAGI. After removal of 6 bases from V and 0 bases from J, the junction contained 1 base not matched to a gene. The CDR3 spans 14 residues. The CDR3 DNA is TGTGCCAGCAGAACTAGCGGGGGCTCCTACGAGCAGTACTTC. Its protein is CASRTSGGSYEQYF.

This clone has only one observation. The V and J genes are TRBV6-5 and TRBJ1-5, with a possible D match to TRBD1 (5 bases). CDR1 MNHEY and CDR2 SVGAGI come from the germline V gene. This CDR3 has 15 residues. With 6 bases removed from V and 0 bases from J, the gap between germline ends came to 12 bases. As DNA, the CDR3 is TGTGCCAGCAGCTCAGGGTTTTATAGCAATCAGCCCCAGCATTTT. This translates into CASSSGFYSNQPQHF.

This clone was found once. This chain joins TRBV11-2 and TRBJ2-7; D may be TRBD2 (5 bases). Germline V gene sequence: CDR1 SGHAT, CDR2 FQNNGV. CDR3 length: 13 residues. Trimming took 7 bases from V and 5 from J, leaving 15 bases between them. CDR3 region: CASTLRGPDEQYF. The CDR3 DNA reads TGTGCCAGCACCCTTAGAGGGCCGGACGAGCAGTACTTC. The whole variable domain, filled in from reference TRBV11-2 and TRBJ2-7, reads EAGVAQSPRYKIIEKRQSVAFWCNPISGHATLYWYQQILGQGPKLLIQFQNNGVVDDSQLPKDRFSAERLKGVDSTLKIQPAKLEDSAVYLCASTLRGPDEQYFGPGTRLTVT.